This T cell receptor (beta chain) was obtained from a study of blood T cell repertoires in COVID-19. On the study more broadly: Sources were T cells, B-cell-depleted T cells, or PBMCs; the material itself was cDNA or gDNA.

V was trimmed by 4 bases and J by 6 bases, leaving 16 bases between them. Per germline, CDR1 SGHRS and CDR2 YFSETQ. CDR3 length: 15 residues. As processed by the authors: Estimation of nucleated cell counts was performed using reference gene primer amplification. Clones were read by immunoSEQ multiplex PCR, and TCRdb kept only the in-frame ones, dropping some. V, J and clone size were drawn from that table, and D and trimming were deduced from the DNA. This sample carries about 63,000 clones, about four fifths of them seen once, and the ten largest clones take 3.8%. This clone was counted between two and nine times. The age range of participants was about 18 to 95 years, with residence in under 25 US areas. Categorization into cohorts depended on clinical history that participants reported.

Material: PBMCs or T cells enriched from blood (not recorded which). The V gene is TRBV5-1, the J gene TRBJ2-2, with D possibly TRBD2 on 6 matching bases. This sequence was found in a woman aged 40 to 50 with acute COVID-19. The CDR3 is CASSPTVEGSGELFF. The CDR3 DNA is TGCGCCAGCAGCCCGACGGTGGAGGGTTCCGGGGAGCTGTTTTTT.